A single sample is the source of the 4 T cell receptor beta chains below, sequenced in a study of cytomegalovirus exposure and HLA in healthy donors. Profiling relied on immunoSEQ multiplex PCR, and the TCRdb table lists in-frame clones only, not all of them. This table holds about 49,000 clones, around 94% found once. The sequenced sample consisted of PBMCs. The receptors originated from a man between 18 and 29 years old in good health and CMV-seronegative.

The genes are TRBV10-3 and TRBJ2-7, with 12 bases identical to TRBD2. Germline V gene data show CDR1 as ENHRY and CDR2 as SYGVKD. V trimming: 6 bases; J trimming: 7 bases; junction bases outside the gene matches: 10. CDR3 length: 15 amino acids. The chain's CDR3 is CAIRRLAGASGEQYF. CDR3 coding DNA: TGTGCCATCAGGCGACTAGCGGGAGCTTCGGGGGAGCAGTACTTC.

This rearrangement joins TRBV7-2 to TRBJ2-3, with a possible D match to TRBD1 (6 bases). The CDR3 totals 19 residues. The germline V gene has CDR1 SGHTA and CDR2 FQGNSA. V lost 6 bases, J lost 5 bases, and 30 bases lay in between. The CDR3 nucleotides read TGTGCCAGCAGGCCTCGACAGGCCTTACTTCCGACCCTTTTAGATACGCAGTATTTT. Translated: CASRPRQALLPTLLDTQYF.

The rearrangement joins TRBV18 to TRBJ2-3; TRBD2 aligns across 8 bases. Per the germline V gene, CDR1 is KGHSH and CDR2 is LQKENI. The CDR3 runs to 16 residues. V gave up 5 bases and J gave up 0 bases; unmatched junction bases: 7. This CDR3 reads CASSSTSALSTDTQYF. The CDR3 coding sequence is TGTGCCAGCTCATCGACTAGCGCCCTGAGCACAGATACGCAGTATTTT.

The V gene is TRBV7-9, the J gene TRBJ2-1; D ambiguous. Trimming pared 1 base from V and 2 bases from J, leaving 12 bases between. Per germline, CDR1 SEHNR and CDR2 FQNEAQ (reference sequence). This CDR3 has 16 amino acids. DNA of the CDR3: TGTGCCAGCAGCTTAGGCCTATCACCTCCCTACAATGAGCAGTTCTTC. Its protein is CASSLGLSPPYNEQFF.